This TCR beta chain was sequenced for a study of blood T cell repertoires in COVID-19. Data came from immunoSEQ multiplex PCR; TCRdb stores just in-frame clones and leaves some out. The sample lists approximately 190,000 clones, 86% occurring once. V lost 2 bases and J lost 6; bases outside the gene matches: 14. CDR1 and CDR2 (germline): ENHRY, SYGVKD. This CDR3 spans 18 amino acids. This rearrangement joins TRBV10-3 to TRBJ2-3; 10 bases align to TRBD2. This receptor was taken from a woman in her 40s in a cohort exposed to, infected with or recovered from COVID-19 (not recorded which). Sample: PBMCs or T cells enriched from blood (not recorded which). The CDR3, as DNA: TGTGCCATCAGTGAGGCGCCTAGCGGGGGTAAAGCTTTGGATACGCAGTATTTT. Its translation is CAISEAPSGGKALDTQYF.